This TCR beta chain stems from a study of T cells after posttransplantation cyclophosphamide (TCRdb year 2016). General notes on the study: Using TRB sequencing, the study followed how the T cell repertoire rebuilt after myeloablative bone marrow transplantation with posttransplantation cyclophosphamide given as GVHD prophylaxis. Samples from about 33 PTCy-treated patients, along with samples from about 17 of their related bone marrow donors, underwent antigen receptor sequencing. Blood from all 35 or so PTCy patients with 1-year posttransplant specimens was subjected to TRB sequencing. Up to roughly 3 additional blood samples from 2 to 5.2 years after transplant were also TRB-sequenced in 3 patients, as was pretransplant blood from a handful of patients. Because TRA and TRB clonality correlated tightly in 8 to 10 samples, the subsequent TCR analyses were limited to TRB only. Public TRB sequences were searched against a database of over 3,600 sequences associated with responses to pathogens, tumor antigens, self-antigens and alloantigens.

TRB sequencing was run on genomic DNA with either the immunoSEQ assay at survey resolution or the hsTCRB kit. On the study's bioinformatics: The immunoSEQ software handled the initial read processing, while the LymphoSeq R package was used for the repertoire analyses. Clonality was computed as 1 minus normalized Shannon entropy, and a Gini coefficient was also calculated for each TRB dataset. Phenotypes of unsorted samples were inferred by mapping TRB sequences from sorted subsets of the recipient or donor onto unsorted samples of the same recipient. In its TCRdb copy, this immuneACCESS table keeps in-frame sequences only and misses some clones. Where compared with another copy, unresolved V genes explain less than half of these, and the others have no known cause. V and J calls and clone size follow that table, whereas D and trimming were derived from the DNA. Counted in this sample were about 52,000 clones; approximately 94% of them appeared once. The ten largest clonotypes hold roughly 3.1% of the sample.

Concerning this clone: Its binding antigen is unknown. No per-base quality is available; no much larger clone lies one base away.

Study-level results and caveats: Donor-recipient similarity was low at 1-2 months but increased during the first year, and donor CD8+ memory clones often dominated later blood repertoires. The TRB repertoires of T cells infiltrating skin or GI tract showed only limited overlap with the TRB repertoires of T cells in blood. Across 40 to 55 patients, TRB clonality was highly associated with recipient CMV seropositivity and CMV reactivation, and PTCy diversity was similar to diversity in CNI/methotrexate controls.

Via the germline V gene, CDR1 is MNHEY and CDR2 SVGAGI. V sheds 2 bases and J sheds 10 bases, leaving 6 bases between their ends. Counted from cysteine to phenylalanine, this CDR3 has 11 amino acids. The CDR3 DNA has 33 bases and is translated from base 1. Peripheral blood samples were provided by related bone marrow donors on the day of marrow donation. Mononuclear cells from peripheral blood and bone marrow were separated by Ficoll-Hypaque density centrifugation and then cryopreserved. This clonotype was obtained from a woman in her thirties in good health and a related stem cell transplant donor. Sequenced: PBMCs. This chain is built from TRBV6-5 and TRBJ1-3; possibly the D gene is TRBD1, per 5 matching bases. In nucleotide form, the sequence is TGTGCCAGCAGTTACGGGGGGACCATATATTTT. This sequence encodes CASSYGGTIYF.